These T cell receptor beta chains were read from a single sample in a study of CD8+ T cells in alopecia areata. The table came from immunoSEQ multiplex PCR; TCRdb's copy has only in-frame clones and leaves some out. The table records 95,000 to 110,000 clones, around 50% of them present only once. Specimen: CD4+ T cells sorted from blood. Receptors were obtained from a human donor in good health. Each CDR3 is given without its conserved first and last residue.

J	V	CDR3
TRBJ2-5	TRBV5-1	ASSETSGETQY
TRBJ2-5	TRBV28	ASSLGGTDPKTQY
TRBJ1-3	TRBV5-1	ASSLGWTAGNTIY
TRBJ1-2	TRBV4-1	ASSQEGSFGYT
TRBJ1-1	TRBV29-1	SFQVNTEAF
TRBJ1-1	TRBV7-2	ASSFFGGNTEAF
TRBJ1-4	TRBV6-1	ASSSYRGREKLF
TRBJ2-4	TRBV5-1	ASSMGNSGQPVY
TRBJ2-6	TRBV7-2	ASSPTGSNSGANVLT
TRBJ2-1	TRBV7-2	ASSARLAGGHNEQF
TRBJ1-3	TRBV6-1	ASSENPGVFGNTIY
TRBJ2-6	TRBV7-2	ASSLGTGGANVLT
TRBJ2-2	TRBV7-2	ASSLEQSGELF
TRBJ1-4	TRBV7-2	ASSGWDRGGEKLF
TRBJ2-7	TRBV29-1	SARDRSYEQY
TRBJ1-5	TRBV6-6	ASRSRENNQPQH